This TCR beta chain was sequenced in a study of CXCR3-negative and CXCR3-positive naive CD8 T cells. There are 14 residues in the CDR3. Germline CDR1 MNHEY, CDR2 SVGEGT. 5' RACE that incorporated UMI labels was used to prepare the TRB cDNA libraries. TCRdb re-called the 5' RACE reads, yielding one record per CDR3 amino acid sequence without DNA. In total, the table holds around 47,000 distinct CDR3 sequences. This sequence joins TRBV6-2 or TRBV6-3 and TRBJ2-7; the D call from TCRdb, TRBD1, cannot be confirmed without DNA. The sequencing input was memory CD8+ T cells from blood. The receptor's source is a human donor in good health. Some clones in this sample may be carry-over from other donors' samples. CDR3: CASSGDTSSYEQYF.